Listed below are T cell receptor beta chains from one sample, sequenced in a study of CD8 T cells in ankylosing spondylitis. TCRdb reanalysed the 5' RACE reads using MiXCR and keeps one entry per CDR3 protein. The sample shows about 36,000 distinct CDR3 sequences, approximately 10% of them seen only once. The source material was synovial fluid, either unsorted or a sorted T cell fraction (not recorded which). The receptors stem from a male donor with ankylosing spondylitis. Each CDR3 is given with its conserved first and last residue. A D gene is named only where the DNA matches it firmly. Where a row states a size, it is once, few, many or the class of an expanded clone; other rows omit it.

j_call	clone_size	d_call	v_call	cdr3_nt	cdr3_aa
TRBJ2-7	few	-	TRBV28	TGTGCCAGCAGTTTAGAGTGGCAGCTCCGGGTCTACGAGCAGTACTTC	CASSLEWQLRVYEQYF
TRBJ2-7	many	-	TRBV25-1	TGTGCCAGCAGTGACGAGGCGACCCGGGACTCAACCTACGAGCAGTACTTC	CASSDEATRDSTYEQYF
TRBJ2-3	-	-	TRBV6-5	TGTGCCAGCAGTTATCTAGCTACTAGCACAGATACGCAGTATTTT	CASSYLATSTDTQYF
TRBJ2-1	few	TRBD2	TRBV7-9	TGTGCCAGCAGCTTGAGACTAGCGGGAAGATATGAGCAGTTCTTC	CASSLRLAGRYEQFF
TRBJ2-1	many	-	TRBV28	TGTGCCAGCAGTTTCCGGGCCCTAGGTGTCGGGGAGCAGTTCTTC	CASSFRALGVGEQFF
TRBJ2-1	few	-	TRBV20-1	TGCAGTGCTAGACCCCCTCGGGAGCAGTTCTTC	CSARPPREQFF
TRBJ2-7	once	TRBD1	TRBV11-3	TGTGCCAGCAGGCCGGGACAGGGGTCCTACGAGCAGTACTTC	CASRPGQGSYEQYF
TRBJ2-7	-	-	TRBV28	TGTGCCAGCAGCCGGTACGAGCAGTACTTC	CASSRYEQYF
TRBJ1-5	-	-	TRBV19	TGTGCCAGTAGCTTTACAGGGAGGGAGGGCAATCAGCCCCAGCATTTT	CASSFTGREGNQPQHF
TRBJ1-1	many	-	TRBV5-1	TGCGCCAGCAGCTTGGGAGGGGGAATAGAAGCTTTCTTT	CASSLGGGIEAFF
TRBJ2-7	many	-	TRBV19	TGTGCCAGTAGTATCCGAGGGGGGGACGAGCAGTACTTC	CASSIRGGDEQYF
TRBJ2-3	many	TRBD2	TRBV12-3/TRBV12-4	TGTGCCAGCAGCCAAACTAGCGGGAGGGCAGATACGCAGTATTTT	CASSQTSGRADTQYF
TRBJ2-2	few	-	TRBV7-6	TGTGCCAGCAGCCGAGGGGTTCGCGGGGAGCTGTTTTTT	CASSRGVRGELFF
TRBJ2-7	many	TRBD2	TRBV6-1	TGTGCCAGCCTCACTGACGGGAGGGCCTACGAGCAGTACTTC	CASLTDGRAYEQYF
TRBJ1-5	many	-	TRBV28	TGTGCCAGCAGTTCCATCATAGCCCTTAGCAATCAGCCCCAGCATTTT	CASSSIIALSNQPQHF
TRBJ2-1	few	-	TRBV12-3/TRBV12-4	TGTGCCAGCACTTTACCGTGGCAGGGTGCCCTGTTCTTC	CASTLPWQGALFF
TRBJ2-7	-	-	TRBV6-6	TGTGCCAGCAATTATAACTACGAGCAGTACTTC	CASNYNYEQYF
TRBJ2-7	many	TRBD2	TRBV4-1	TGCGCCAGCAGCCACTCAATAGCGGGGCGATTCTACGAGCAGTACTTC	CASSHSIAGRFYEQYF
TRBJ2-1	many	-	TRBV5-1	TGCGCCAGCAGCTCCGACAACTCTATTGAGCAGTTCTTC	CASSSDNSIEQFF
TRBJ1-1	many	-	TRBV29-1	TGCAGCGTTGATAGCATTGCAGGGGACACTGAAGCTTTCTTT	CSVDSIAGDTEAFF
TRBJ2-3	-	TRBD2	TRBV28	TGTGCCAGCAAGGTGGGCGGGAGGGCTTCGGGCACAGATACGCAGTATTTT	CASKVGGRASGTDTQYF
TRBJ2-7	few	TRBD2	TRBV6-1	TGTGCCAGCTCTAGCGGGAGGTACTCCTACGAGCAGTACTTC	CASSSGRYSYEQYF
TRBJ2-7	-	-	TRBV29-1	TGCAGCGTTGTTGCCCCTGGCTTCTCCTACGAGCAGTACTTC	CSVVAPGFSYEQYF
TRBJ2-7	few	-	TRBV3-1	TGTGCCAGCAGCCAAGGTCAGACAGCCTCCTACGAGCAGTACTTC	CASSQGQTASYEQYF
TRBJ2-1	many	-	TRBV9	TGTGCCAGCAGCGTAGGGCTAGACACGGCTGAGCAGTTCTTC	CASSVGLDTAEQFF
TRBJ2-7	-	TRBD2	TRBV7-2	TGTGCCAGCAGCCCTCTAGCGGGAGGGTACGAGCAGTACTTC	CASSPLAGGYEQYF
TRBJ2-2	many	-	TRBV27	TGTGCCAGCAGTTTGGTCGGGGAGCTGTTTTTT	CASSLVGELFF
TRBJ2-5	few	-	TRBV29-1	TGCAGCGGGGCAGAGATGGAGACCCAGTACTTC	CSGAEMETQYF
TRBJ2-5	-	-	TRBV5-1	TGCGCCAGCAGCTTGAGCGAGACCCAGTACTTC	CASSLSETQYF
TRBJ1-1	-	-	TRBV6-5	TGTGCCAGCAGTCGGGAAGTGGGGCTTGGGAAAGCTTTCTTT	CASSREVGLGKAFF
TRBJ2-5	many	-	TRBV24-1	TGTGCCACCCAAACGGAAGAGACCCAGTACTTC	CATQTEETQYF
TRBJ1-1	many	-	TRBV29-1	TGCAGCGTTGAACAGGGCGGTGGCACTGAAGCTTTCTTT	CSVEQGGGTEAFF
TRBJ2-1	-	TRBD2	TRBV27	TGTGCCAGCAGATCTAGCGGGAGACTCTCCTACAATGAGCAGTTCTTC	CASRSSGRLSYNEQFF
TRBJ2-5	-	-	TRBV20-1	TGCAGTGCTAGACAGGCGGAGACCCAGTACTTC	CSARQAETQYF
TRBJ1-1	few	-	TRBV7-9	TGTGCCAGCAGCCCCGGGGCCGGGAGCACTGAAGCTTTCTTT	CASSPGAGSTEAFF
TRBJ1-1	few	TRBD1	TRBV5-1	TGCGCCAGCAGCTCTCGACAGGGGGAGTTGAACACTGAAGCTTTCTTT	CASSSRQGELNTEAFF
TRBJ2-7	many	-	TRBV3-1	TGTGCCAGCAGCCACGACAGTGGGGCCTACGAGCAGTACTTC	CASSHDSGAYEQYF
TRBJ2-2	-	-	TRBV4-1	TGCGCCAGCAGCCCATTTCAGAGCGGGCGCAACACCGGGGAGCTGTTTTTT	CASSPFQSGRNTGELFF
TRBJ2-7	few	-	TRBV10-2	TGCGCCAGCAGTACTACACCGGGGGGCAGCACCTACGAGCAGTACTTC	CASSTTPGGSTYEQYF
TRBJ2-7	many	-	TRBV18	TGTGCCAGCTCACCACCCCGGGAGCGCTCCTACGAGCAGTACTTC	CASSPPRERSYEQYF
TRBJ2-1	-	TRBD2	TRBV6-4	TGTGCCAGCAGTCAAACTAGCGAAGGGCACAATGAGCAGTTCTTC	CASSQTSEGHNEQFF
TRBJ2-3	many	TRBD1	TRBV3-1	TGTGCCAGCAGCCCCGGGACAGCCCCTTTCGTGGATACGCAGTATTTT	CASSPGTAPFVDTQYF
TRBJ2-2	few	TRBD2	TRBV6-2/TRBV6-3	TGTGCCAGCACCTCCGGGACTAGCGGGGTCACCGGGGAGCTGTTTTTT	CASTSGTSGVTGELFF
TRBJ2-1	many	TRBD2	TRBV11-2	TGTGCCAGCAGCTTACAGACTAGCGGAGGGGGTGAGCAGTTCTTC	CASSLQTSGGGEQFF
TRBJ2-7	-	TRBD2	TRBV20-1	TGCAGTGCTAGAGAGGGGGCTAGCGGGAATGTACGAGGGCAGTACTTC	CSAREGASGNVRGQYF
TRBJ2-4	-	TRBD2	TRBV28	TGTGCCAGTGCGGGAGGGCCGGTCATTCAGTACTTC	CASAGGPVIQYF
TRBJ1-2	-	-	TRBV6-2/TRBV6-3	TGTGCCAGCAGTTACGCAGGGAACTATGGCTACACCTTC	CASSYAGNYGYTF
TRBJ2-1	medium-sized	TRBD1	TRBV2	TGTGCCAGCAGGGCCGGGACAGGGGCCTCCAATGAGCAGTTCTTC	CASRAGTGASNEQFF
TRBJ2-1	few	-	TRBV5-1	TGCGCCAGCAGCTTGGAGGCTAGCCTAGACGATGAGCAGTTCTTC	CASSLEASLDDEQFF
TRBJ2-3	many	-	TRBV7-8	TGTGCCAGCACCCAAGGGGCGGGCACAGATACGCAGTATTTT	CASTQGAGTDTQYF
TRBJ2-1	many	-	TRBV7-3	TGTGCCAGCAGCTTAGGACGGGAGTCGCTCAATGAGCAGTTCTTC	CASSLGRESLNEQFF
TRBJ1-5	-	-	TRBV5-6	TGTGCCAGCAGCTGGGAACAGGGAAGCAATCAGCCCCAGCATTTT	CASSWEQGSNQPQHF
TRBJ2-7	-	TRBD2	TRBV2	TGTGCCAGCACCCCGGGACTAGCGTCCTACGAGCAGTACTTC	CASTPGLASYEQYF
TRBJ2-1	few	-	TRBV15	TGTGCCACCAGCACTACACTCGACTCGGTCGGGGATGAGTCCTACAATGAGCAGTTCTTC	CATSTTLDSVGDESYNEQFF
TRBJ1-1	many	-	TRBV19	TGTGCCTCCAAATATGGGGGCACTGAAGCTTTCTTT	CASKYGGTEAFF